The 3 T cell receptor beta chains given below trace back to one sample, sequenced in a study of T-cell reconstitution after alpha-beta-depleted transplantation in children. TCRbeta library preparation incorporated unique molecular identifiers. TCRdb reprocessed the PCR reads with MiXCR, giving one entry per CDR3 protein. Here the sample spans hundreds of thousands of distinct CDR3 sequences, approximately 17% being singletons. Sequences were derived from PBMCs from the stem cell graft donor, sampled from the stem cell graft. The receptors were sampled from a human donor who donated a stem cell graft to a child with acute myeloid leukemia.

This clonotype was picked up many times. This chain uses TRBV29-1 with TRBJ1-2; weak D call: TRBD1 (6 bases). CDR3 size: 13 residues. The V gene's germline CDR1 is SQVTM and CDR2 ANQGSEA. Between the trimmed V and J ends, which lost 1 base and 9 bases, there was a span of 15 bases. CDR3 coding DNA: TGCAGCGTTGAAGGCGACGGGACACCTCGCTACACCTTC. This codes for CSVEGDGTPRYTF.

This clonotype has at least ten counts. The gene calls are TRBV12-3 or TRBV12-4 and TRBJ2-1; no clear D gene. Trimming shortened V by 3 bases and J by 11 bases, and 8 bases separated the two germline ends. The CDR3 length is 11 residues. The DNA for the CDR3 is TGTGCCAGCAGTTTTCTGGCAAAGCAGTTCTTC. This encodes CASSFLAKQFF.

This clonotype was detected ten times or more. The chain recombines TRBV20-1 with TRBJ2-1; 7 nucleotides match TRBD2. The CDR3 has 15 residues. The germline CDR1 and CDR2 sequences are DFQATT and SNEGSKA (reference sequence). With V trimmed by 6 bases and J by 2 bases, 10 bases remained unmatched. The CDR3 loop is CSASQGRETYNEQFF. The CDR3 nucleotides read TGCAGTGCCTCCCAAGGGAGGGAGACCTACAATGAGCAGTTCTTC.